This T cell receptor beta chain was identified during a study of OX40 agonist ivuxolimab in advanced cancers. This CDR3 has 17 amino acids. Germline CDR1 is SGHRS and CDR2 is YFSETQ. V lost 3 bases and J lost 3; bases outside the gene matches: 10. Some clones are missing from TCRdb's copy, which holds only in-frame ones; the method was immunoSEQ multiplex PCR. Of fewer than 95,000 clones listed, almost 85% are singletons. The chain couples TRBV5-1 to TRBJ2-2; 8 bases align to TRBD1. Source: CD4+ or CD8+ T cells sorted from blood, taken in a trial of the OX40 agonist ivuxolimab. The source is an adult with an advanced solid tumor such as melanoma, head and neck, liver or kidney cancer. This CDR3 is CASSSTRTGLYTGELFF. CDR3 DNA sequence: TGCGCCAGCAGCTCGACGCGGACAGGGCTTTACACCGGGGAGCTGTTTTTT.